The sequence of this TCR beta chain was determined in a study of T cell responses to AZD1222 COVID-19 vaccine. Study-level findings and limits: Repertoires were obtained solely post-peak T cell response. White British donors predominated, females outnumbered males, and clonal diversity was possibly underestimated. Increased Spike-specific TCR breadth and depth were observed after two AZD1222 doses. Spike-spanning, vaccine-associated CD4 TCRs were dominant at 160-218 and 743-854.

Regarding this clone: The target antigen is unknown.

The V segment lost 4 bases and the J segment 7 bases; nucleotides outside the gene matches: 4. Germline V gives CDR1 MDHEN, CDR2 SYDVKM. The CDR3 is 13 residues long. Measured with immunoSEQ multiplex PCR; TCRdb has only the in-frame clones, and not every one. The sample contains approximately 70,000 clones, approximately 88% of which appear only once. This sequence was found in an adult who received the MenACWY meningococcal vaccine as a control. This specimen was peripheral blood, taken 28 days after the second dose of the MenACWY control vaccine. The rearrangement links TRBV28 to TRBJ1-5, with 7 bases aligning to TRBD1. Written as DNA, the CDR3 is TGTGCCAGCAGTTCGGGACAGAAGCAGCCCCAGCATTTT. It yields the protein CASSSGQKQPQHF.